A single sample is the source of the 27 T cell receptor beta chains below, sequenced in a study of cytomegalovirus exposure and HLA in healthy donors. PCR used 60 Vbeta primers and 13 Jbeta primers. This table comes from immunoSEQ multiplex PCR, and its TCRdb copy is limited to in-frame clones, with some not included. The data contain fewer than 200,000 clones, around 86% of them singletons. Sequenced material: PBMCs. The receptors shown here come from a girl aged 2 to 10 in good health and CMV-seropositive.

The CDR3 region has the DNA TGTGCCAGCAGCACCACTAGTCCCGGGGCCAACGTCCTGACTTTC. It codes for CASSTTSPGANVLTF. The chain has TRBV7-2 and TRBJ2-6; weak D call: TRBD2 (5 bases). CDR3 length: 15 residues. Per germline, CDR1 SGHTA and CDR2 FQGNSA. V gave up 5 bases and J gave up 4 bases, with 12 bases separating them.

The chain employs TRBV5-8 and TRBJ2-1; D unclear. Germline V CDR1 and CDR2: SGHTS, YDEGEE. The CDR3 contains 12 residues. V was shortened by 4 bases and J by 8 bases, with 10 bases between the two germline ends. CDR3 nucleotides: TGTGCCAGCAGCGCGGTCGGCGATGAGCAGTTCTTC. This sequence encodes CASSAVGDEQFF.

The rearrangement joins TRBV4-1 to TRBJ2-6, with unresolved D. CDR1 is MGHRA, CDR2 YSYEKL, per germline. This CDR3 is 15 amino acids long. Trimming left V 3 bases short and J 2 bases short, with 8 bases between. The CDR3 DNA is TGCGCCAGCAGCCAGCGATCAACTGGGGCCAACGTCCTGACTTTC. Translation: CASSQRSTGANVLTF.

The CDR3 loop is CASSESLAGRDEQYF. Written as DNA, the CDR3 is TGCGCCAGCAGCGAATCCCTAGCGGGGAGGGACGAGCAGTACTTC. This rearrangement joins TRBV4-1 to TRBJ2-7, with 9 nucleotides matching TRBD2. The junction had 10 bases not matched to a gene; V was cut back by 5 bases and J by 5 bases. Germline CDR1 MGHRA, CDR2 YSYEKL. The CDR3 spans 15 residues.

The table lists this clone with a count of one. The V gene is TRBV9, the J gene TRBJ2-3; no reliable D call. The CDR3 covers 18 residues. V was cut by 1 base and J by 2 bases, with 20 bases left in between. The germline gives CDR1 SGDLS, CDR2 YYNGEE. CDR3 in amino acids: CASSVKEIAIIPTDTQYF. Written as DNA, the CDR3 is TGTGCCAGCAGCGTAAAAGAAATAGCCATTATCCCCACAGATACGCAGTATTTT.

This clone has just one count. V and J are TRBV4-1 and TRBJ2-2; TRBD1 is a possible D gene (5 bases). Per the germline V gene, CDR1 is MGHRA and CDR2 is YSYEKL. The V and J ends lost 0 bases and 5 bases respectively, with 13 bases between them. This CDR3 spans 16 amino acids. The CDR3, as DNA: TGCGCCAGCAGCCAAGAGGGCAGGGATTGGACCGGGGAGCTGTTTTTT. This gives the protein CASSQEGRDWTGELFF.

This clone showed up just a few times. The chain is built from TRBV18 and TRBJ1-3; D ambiguous. The germline V and J ends were trimmed by 5 bases and 0 bases, with 8 bases remaining between them. CDR3 length equals 14 residues. CDR1 KGHSH and CDR2 LQKENI come from the germline V gene. CDR3 nucleotide sequence: TGTGCCAGCTCAACTGCGGGCTCTGGAAACACCATATATTTT. This gives the protein CASSTAGSGNTIYF.

The rearrangement uses TRBV30 and TRBJ1-3; the D is unclear. Germline assignment: CDR1 GTSNPN and CDR2 SVGIG (reference sequence). The V gene lost 0 bases and the J gene lost 0 bases, with 18 bases spanning the gap. This CDR3 region has 18 residues. CDR3 amino acids: CAWSVIFRPRGSGNTIYF. CDR3 nucleotide sequence: TGTGCCTGGAGTGTTATCTTTCGACCCAGAGGCTCTGGAAACACCATATATTTT.

This rearrangement joins TRBV7-8 to TRBJ1-4; no clear D gene. V was trimmed by 5 bases and J by 2 bases, leaving 9 bases between them. The CDR3 is 14 amino acids. Per the germline V gene, CDR1 is SGHVS and CDR2 is FQNEAQ. The CDR3 sequence is CASSPGNTNEKLFF. The CDR3 nucleotides are TGTGCCAGCAGCCCGGGGAATACTAATGAAAAACTGTTTTTT.

The chain combines TRBV18 with TRBJ2-5; 7 nucleotides match TRBD2. J gave up 3 bases and V 4 bases, and 2 bases lay outside the gene matches. The CDR3 spans 13 residues. CDR1 is KGHSH and CDR2 is LQKENI in the germline V gene. The CDR3 protein is CASSLLAEETQYF. The CDR3 nucleotides read TGTGCCAGCTCACTGCTAGCGGAAGAGACCCAGTACTTC.

This sequence joins TRBV27 and TRBJ2-1; D perhaps matches TRBD1 (5 bases). V lost 0 bases, J lost 2 bases, and 5 bases lay in between. The CDR3 length is 14 residues. Looked up from germline, CDR1 is MNHEY and CDR2 is SMNVEV (reference sequence). The CDR3 loop reads CASSLSDTYNEQFF. CDR3 nucleotide sequence: TGTGCCAGCAGTTTATCGGACACCTACAATGAGCAGTTCTTC.

This rearrangement joins TRBV5-4 to TRBJ2-5, with 9 bases fitting TRBD2. Trimming took 4 bases from V and 3 from J; bases not matched to a gene: 10. The V gene's germline CDR1 is SGHNT and CDR2 YYREEE (reference sequence). The length of the CDR3 is 16 residues. CDR3 amino acids: CASSPSPLAGKETQYF. The CDR3 DNA reads TGTGCCAGCAGCCCGAGTCCGCTAGCGGGGAAAGAGACCCAGTACTTC.

The rearrangement joins TRBV5-6 to TRBJ1-1, with D possibly matching TRBD1 (6 bases). The CDR3 has 12 amino acids. In germline, CDR1 is SGHDT, CDR2 YYEEEE. V lost 0 bases to trimming and J lost 11 bases, with 11 bases between them. The CDR3 bases are TGTGCCAGCAGCTTGGGGTCAGGGGACGCTTTCTTT. Translation gives CASSLGSGDAFF.

The chain couples TRBV4-1 to TRBJ1-2, with TRBD1 identical over 7 bases. Germline V gene sequence: CDR1 MGHRA, CDR2 YSYEKL. Trimming took 4 bases from V and 4 from J; bases not matched to a gene: 15. The CDR3 sequence is 17 residues long. CDR3 coding DNA: TGCGCCAGCAGCCTCGGGTCGACAGGGAAAGTGGGCTATGGCTACACCTTC. Its protein is CASSLGSTGKVGYGYTF.

V usage is TRBV30 and J usage is TRBJ2-1; D not certain. Per the germline V gene, CDR1 is GTSNPN and CDR2 is SVGIG (reference sequence). Trimming took 1 base from V and 4 from J, leaving 11 bases between them. CDR3 length: 14 residues. CDR3 DNA: TGTGCCTGGAGTGCTTCAAGTCAGTACAATGAGCAGTTCTTC. It specifies CAWSASSQYNEQFF.

The J gene is TRBJ2-7, the V gene TRBV15, with 7 bases lining up with TRBD1. The CDR3 totals 12 residues. V lost 6 bases and J lost 4; bases outside the gene matches: 3. Germline V lookup: CDR1 LNHNV, CDR2 YYDKDF (reference sequence). CDR3 sequence (DNA): TGTGCCACCAGTCTACAGGGGTACGAGCAGTACTTC. Translating gives CATSLQGYEQYF.

The rearrangement joins TRBV7-2 to TRBJ2-3, with 11 bases lining up with TRBD2. Looked up from germline, CDR1 is SGHTA and CDR2 is FQGNSA. The trim removed 1 base at V and 4 bases at J, leaving 7 bases unmatched. The CDR3 has 17 residues. The CDR3, as DNA: TGTGCCAGCAGCTTAGGGCTAGCGGGAGGAAGGGCAGATACGCAGTATTTT. It is translated as CASSLGLAGGRADTQYF.

This chain uses TRBV9 with TRBJ2-1; 7 bases fit TRBD1. Per germline, CDR1 SGDLS and CDR2 YYNGEE. V trimming: 4 bases; J trimming: 0 bases; junction bases outside the gene matches: 4. The CDR3 is 15 residues long. In DNA form, the CDR3 reads TGTGCCAGCAGCACAAGACAGGGCTCCTACAATGAGCAGTTCTTC. Translating it yields CASSTRQGSYNEQFF.

This chain joins TRBV30 and TRBJ2-2; D is possibly TRBD2 (6 bases). The CDR3 covers 15 residues. V gave up 3 bases and J gave up 4 bases, with 15 bases separating them. Per the germline V gene, CDR1 is GTSNPN and CDR2 is SVGIG (reference sequence). For the CDR3, the DNA is TGTGCCTGGAGGGGCCAGGGACTCTCCACCGGGGAGCTGTTTTTT. Its translation is CAWRGQGLSTGELFF.

J is TRBJ2-6 and V is TRBV19; 7 bases map to TRBD1. Germline V gene lookup returns CDR1 LNHDA and CDR2 SQIVND (reference sequence). V lost 5 bases to trimming and J lost 0 bases; unmatched junction nucleotides: 10. This CDR3 comprises 18 residues. The CDR3 reads CASSGRDSQVSGANVLTF. CDR3 nucleotide sequence: TGTGCCAGTAGTGGCCGGGACAGCCAAGTCTCTGGGGCCAACGTCCTGACTTTC.

CDR3 region: CSVARDIHSGANVLTF. The CDR3, as DNA: TGCAGCGTTGCCCGGGACATCCACTCTGGGGCCAACGTCCTGACTTTC. J is TRBJ2-6 and V is TRBV29-1, with D maybe TRBD1 (6 bases). Germline values: CDR1 SQVTM, CDR2 ANQGSEA. The V end lost 4 bases, the J end lost 0 bases, and 13 bases lay between the germline ends. This CDR3 is 16 amino acids long.

V usage is TRBV9 and J usage is TRBJ2-2; 7 bases fit TRBD2. There are 18 residues in the CDR3. The germline CDR1 and CDR2 sequences are SGDLS and YYNGEE. V lost 1 base, J lost 5 bases, and 14 bases stayed unmatched. Written as DNA, the CDR3 is TGTGCCAGCAGCGTAATAGGCGGGAGTTCCTTAGGTACCGGGGAGCTGTTTTTT. It is translated as CASSVIGGSSLGTGELFF.

The chain recombines TRBV14 with TRBJ1-1, with TRBD1 identical over 12 bases. CDR1 is SGHDN and CDR2 is FVKESK in the germline V gene. After removal of 7 bases from V and 5 bases from J, the junction contained 14 bases not matched to a gene. This CDR3 region has 17 residues. The CDR3 sequence is CASKGGQGATPATEAFF. CDR3 nucleotide sequence: TGTGCCAGCAAAGGGGGACAGGGGGCGACCCCGGCAACTGAAGCTTTCTTT. Combining the CDR3 with reference TRBV14 and TRBJ1-1 gives the whole variable domain EAGVTQFPSHSVIEKGQTVTLRCDPISGHDNLYWYRRVMGKEIKFLLHFVKESKQDESGMPNNRFLAERTGGTYSTLKVQPAELEDSGVYFCASKGGQGATPATEAFFGQGTRLTVV.

This clone was seen just once. V usage is TRBV28 and J usage is TRBJ2-3; no reliable D call. The CDR3 extends over 12 amino acids. V was trimmed by 6 bases and J by 4 bases, leaving 8 bases between them. The germline V gene encodes CDR1 MDHEN and CDR2 SYDVKM. In DNA, the CDR3 is TGTGCCAGCAGGGCGACATCAGATACGCAGTATTTT. Protein product: CASRATSDTQYF.

The chain couples TRBV28 to TRBJ2-3; weak D call: TRBD2 (7 bases). Trimming removed 6 bases at V and 5 bases at J, with 12 bases between. The length of the CDR3 is 13 residues. The germline V gene has CDR1 MDHEN and CDR2 SYDVKM. The CDR3 here is CASRGGAGDTQYF. In DNA form, the CDR3 reads TGTGCCAGCAGGGGGGGGGCGGGAGATACGCAGTATTTT.

V is TRBV29-1 and J is TRBJ2-7; 8 nucleotides agree with TRBD2. CDR1 SQVTM and CDR2 ANQGSEA come from the germline V gene. CDR3 length: 12 residues. Trimming removed 4 bases from V and 2 bases from J; junction bases left unmatched: 1. The CDR3, as DNA: TGCAGCGTTGTAGCGGGGACCTACGAGCAGTACTTC. It translates to CSVVAGTYEQYF.

Only one count was recorded for this clone. V is TRBV30 and J is TRBJ1-1, with 10 bases that match TRBD1. The germline V gene has CDR1 GTSNPN and CDR2 SVGIG (reference sequence). V was clipped by 4 bases and J by 5 bases; unmatched bases: 4. The CDR3 runs 13 residues. CDR3 amino acids: CAWTRTGGTEAFF. CDR3 coding DNA: TGTGCCTGGACCCGGACAGGGGGGACTGAAGCTTTCTTT.